The sequence of this T cell receptor (beta chain) was determined in a study of regulatory T cells in long-lasting Graves disease (dated by TCRdb to the early 2020s). Background on the whole study: Antithyroid drugs had been taken for less than 3 months by newly diagnosed Graves' disease patients. Peripheral blood TCR sequencing and RNA sequencing compared persistent Graves' disease patients with newly diagnosed Graves' disease patients. A total of roughly 35 samples were covered by TCR sequencing, comprising approximately 13 persistent and 20 or so newly diagnosed Graves' disease patients. The study was registered as a clinical trial and conducted in China. Points the paper makes about the study in general: TRBV28, TRBJ1-2 and TRBJ2-5 were preferentially used in persistent disease, while TRBV20-1 and TRBJ2-1 were favored in newly diagnosed disease. Persistent Graves' disease patients showed lower TCR Shannon entropy and fewer highly expanded clones than newly diagnosed patients, suggesting clonal expansion. A larger number of public clonotypes was shared among persistent patients (over 2,500) than among newly diagnosed patients (roughly 980). The authors acknowledged the small sample size as a limitation that may reduce accuracy. The study examined only peripheral blood because the primary lesion, thyroid tissue, could not be accessed. Sequencing and analysis were limited to the TCR beta chain.

A remark on this clonotype: Its antigen remains unidentified. An end of the junction does not agree with germline; a read error may underlie this.

What this sample's time point label stands for: newly diagnosed GD, antithyroid drugs for less than 3 months. For both TCR sequencing and RNA sequencing, RNA was extracted from PBMCs using TRIzol. The diagnosis of Graves' disease was made according to American Thyroid Association guidelines. The patients came from an endocrinology department in Xi'an, China. From each patient, around 9.3 milliliters of peripheral blood was collected into an EDTA anticoagulant tube. Ficoll Paque Plus density gradient separation was used to isolate PBMCs, and no further T cell sorting was done. An Agilent 2100 Bioanalyzer and agarose gel were used to check RNA quality, while a NanoDrop 2000 measured RNA concentration. The library was produced with multiplex PCR. Sequenced on an Illumina HiSeq 4000. iRepertoire HTBI primers and Arm-PCR amplification of CDR3 regions were used to construct TCR beta libraries. Gel purification was performed on PCR products prior to sequencing. The study's own analysis went as follows. Across samples, 60 to 70 TRBV and roughly 15 TRBJ segments were identified and used for gene usage analysis of CDR3 amino acid clonotypes. Filtered high-quality paired reads were merged into contigs using COPE and FqMerger. BLAST was used to align contigs to IMGT TRBV, TRBD and TRBJ reference genes, with CDR3 defined following IMGT. Any clonotype with a frequency above 0.1% was counted as a highly expanded clone. Repertoire diversity was measured by Shannon entropy, and V-J evenness by the Gini coefficient. A clonotype was considered public if more than one individual shared it. The public reads were quality trimmed at Q25 with fastp and then assembled into clones with MiXCR by TCRdb, keeping productive beta chains. Rows with one shared CDR3 protein collapse into an entry with the most common genes and DNA. The V and J calls follow TCRdb's processing rather than the paper's. The sample data list 400,000 to 550,000 distinct CDR3 sequences, and over 15% of these were observed just once. About 25% of the sample is taken by the ten largest.

Taken from the germline V gene (reference sequence), the CDR1 and CDR2 loops are LNHDA and SQIVND. CDR3 length: 14 amino acids, cysteine to phenylalanine. Only the CDR3 DNA stays, 42 bases, in frame from base 1. This sample also appeared in a second study, on T cells in Graves' hyperthyroidism and ophthalmopathy. Reported in the second study: Stable Graves' hyperthyroidism was defined as no progression to ophthalmopathy during 18 months of follow-up. Hyperthyroidism patients were aged 18 to 65 years and newly diagnosed, with disease duration of less than 2 months. Exclusion was applied to patients with uncontrolled infections, other autoimmune diseases, pregnancy or lactation. Diagnoses were established on the basis of clinical symptoms, serum thyroxine and TRAb, thyroid ultrasound, and orbital computed tomography. The first round of RT-PCR for the TCR CDR3 was performed with the HTBI primer set and the Qiagen OneStep RT-PCR kit. Most expanded thyroid clonotypes (frequency above 0.001) were also detected in blood, a finding suggesting that blood repertoires may reflect thyroid immune responses. A model built on a 13 V-J signature distinguished ophthalmopathy from stable hyperthyroidism, reaching roughly 88% sensitivity and 81.08% specificity in cross-validation and 80%/75% in testing. In validation, the model predicted progression to ophthalmopathy with approximately 71% sensitivity and 72% to 75% specificity, a median of 6.5 months before onset. To identify distinguishing TCR V-J signatures, a discovery cohort of some 99 patients was used, comprising approximately 40 with Graves' ophthalmopathy and 55 to 65 with stable Graves' hyperthyroidism. Whether ophthalmopathy could be predicted prospectively was tested in an independent validation cohort made up of some 20 hyperthyroidism patients plus 17 patients who later progressed to ophthalmopathy. The approximately 95 discovery patients were divided at random into training and test sets in a 7:3 ratio. In six Graves' hyperthyroidism patients, the study also compared T-cell repertoires from thyroid tissue with T-cell repertoires from blood. After sampling, hyperthyroidism patients received methimazole starting at 30 mg daily, and ophthalmopathy patients received high-dose intravenous methylprednisolone. A second multiplex PCR round built the libraries, followed by size selection and purification. The libraries were sequenced on an Illumina HiSeq2000 using paired-end 100 bp reads. SOAPnuke was used to process the raw data, with reads discarded if the reads contained adapters or uncalled bases, had a mean Phred below 15, or lacked an exact constant-primer or identifier match. COPE v1.2.5 was used to merge the high-quality paired reads, and each unique nucleotide sequence was defined as a clonotype. MiTCR v1.1 was used to align the clonotypes against IMGT TRBV, TRBD and TRBJ reference segments. Analysis was restricted to V-J combinations with a frequency above 0.0001, which covered roughly 99% of repertoires. A TCS score was defined as the ratio between F50 (clonal expansion) and ExV (chaos), using BLOSUM62-based TCRdist between CDR3 peptides within each V-J. Welch's t-statistics and random forest reduced roughly 530 V-J features to about 13, which were used in a naive Bayes classifier (R e1071). Sample size was not statistically predetermined, and investigators were not blinded to group allocation. The paper reports TCR Vbeta CDR3 sequencing of approximately 140 peripheral blood samples: under 45 ophthalmopathy, around 80 hyperthyroidism and around 17 progressor patients.

The TCR sequence derives from a young woman with Graves disease. Donor details come from another sample of the same person, matched by shared clones. This chain is built from TRBV19 and TRBJ1-1, with 9 bases matching TRBD1. The sample was peripheral blood mononuclear cells (PBMCs), taken at new diagnosis, from a patient treated with antithyroid drugs. The CDR3 has the sequence CASEGGQGSTEVFF. The nucleotides are TGTGCCAGTGAGGGCGGACAGGGGAGCACTGAAGTTTTCTTT.